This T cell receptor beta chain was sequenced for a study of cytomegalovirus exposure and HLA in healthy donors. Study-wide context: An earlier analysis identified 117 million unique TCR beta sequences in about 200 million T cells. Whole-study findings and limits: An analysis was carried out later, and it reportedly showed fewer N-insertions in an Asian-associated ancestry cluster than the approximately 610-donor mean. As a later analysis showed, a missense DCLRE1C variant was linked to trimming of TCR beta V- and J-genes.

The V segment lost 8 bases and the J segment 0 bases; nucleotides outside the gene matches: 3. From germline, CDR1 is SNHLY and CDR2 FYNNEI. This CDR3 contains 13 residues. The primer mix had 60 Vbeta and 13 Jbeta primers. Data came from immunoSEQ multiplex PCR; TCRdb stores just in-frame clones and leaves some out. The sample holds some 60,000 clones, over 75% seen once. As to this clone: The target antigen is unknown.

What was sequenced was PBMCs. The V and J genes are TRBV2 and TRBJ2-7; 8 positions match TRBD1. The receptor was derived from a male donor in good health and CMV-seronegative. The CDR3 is CASHRGDSYEQYF. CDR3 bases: TGTGCCAGCCACAGGGGGGACTCCTACGAGCAGTACTTC.